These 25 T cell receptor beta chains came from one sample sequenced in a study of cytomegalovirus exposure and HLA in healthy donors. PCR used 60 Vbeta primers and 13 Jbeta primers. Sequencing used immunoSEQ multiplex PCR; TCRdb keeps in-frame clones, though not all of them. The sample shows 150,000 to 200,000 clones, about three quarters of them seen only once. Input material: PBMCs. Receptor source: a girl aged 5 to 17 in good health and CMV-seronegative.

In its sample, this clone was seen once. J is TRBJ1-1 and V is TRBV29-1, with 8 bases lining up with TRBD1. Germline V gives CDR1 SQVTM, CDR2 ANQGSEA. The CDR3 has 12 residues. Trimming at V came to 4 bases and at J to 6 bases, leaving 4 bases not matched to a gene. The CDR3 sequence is CSVAPTGAEAFF. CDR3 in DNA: TGCAGCGTTGCCCCGACAGGGGCTGAAGCTTTCTTT.

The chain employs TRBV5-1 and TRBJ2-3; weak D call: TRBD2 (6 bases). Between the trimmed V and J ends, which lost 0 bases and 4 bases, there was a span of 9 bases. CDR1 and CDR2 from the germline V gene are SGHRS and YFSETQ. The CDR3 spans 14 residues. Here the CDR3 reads CASSLGLDADTQYF. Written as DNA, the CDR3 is TGCGCCAGCAGCTTGGGACTAGACGCAGATACGCAGTATTTT.

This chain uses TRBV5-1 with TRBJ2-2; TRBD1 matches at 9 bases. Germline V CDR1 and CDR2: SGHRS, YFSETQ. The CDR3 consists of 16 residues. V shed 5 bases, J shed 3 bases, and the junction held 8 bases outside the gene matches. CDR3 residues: CASRSRDRDYTGELFF. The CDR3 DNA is TGCGCCAGCAGATCTAGGGACAGGGATTACACCGGGGAGCTGTTTTTT. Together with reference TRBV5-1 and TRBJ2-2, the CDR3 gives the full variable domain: KAGVTQTPRYLIKTRGQQVTLSCSPISGHRSVSWYQQTPGQGLQFLFEYFSETQRNKGNFPGRFSGRQFSNSRSEMNVSTLELGDSALYLCASRSRDRDYTGELFFGEGSRLTVL.

In DNA, the CDR3 is TGTGCCAGCTCCTCCGGACAGTACACTGAAGCTTTCTTT. It encodes CASSSGQYTEAFF. J is TRBJ1-1 and V is TRBV18; weak D call: TRBD1 (6 bases). CDR1 is KGHSH and CDR2 is LQKENI in the germline V gene. V was shortened by 6 bases and J by 3 bases, with 11 bases between the two germline ends. CDR3 size: 13 residues.

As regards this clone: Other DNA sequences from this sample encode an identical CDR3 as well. The CDR3 DNA reads TGTGCCAGCAGCTTAGGCACTAACACTGAAGCTTTCTTT. The encoded protein is CASSLGTNTEAFF. The chain links TRBV7-7 to TRBJ1-1, with D uncertain. Trimming stripped 1 base from V and 2 bases from J, with 5 bases between. Germline CDR1 reads SSHAT; CDR2 reads FNYEAQ (reference sequence). The CDR3 contains 13 residues.

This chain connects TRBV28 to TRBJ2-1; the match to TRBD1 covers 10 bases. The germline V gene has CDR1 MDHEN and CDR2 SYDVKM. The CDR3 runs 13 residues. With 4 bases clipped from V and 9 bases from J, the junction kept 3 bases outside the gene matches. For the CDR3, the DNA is TGTGCCAGCAGTTCCGACAGGGGGCTTGAGCAGTTCTTC. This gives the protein CASSSDRGLEQFF.

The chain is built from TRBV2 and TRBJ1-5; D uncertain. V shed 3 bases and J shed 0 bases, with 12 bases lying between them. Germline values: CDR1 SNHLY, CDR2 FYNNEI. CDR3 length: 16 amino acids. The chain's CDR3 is CASSEFSADSNQPQHF. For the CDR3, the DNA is TGTGCCAGCAGTGAGTTCTCCGCGGATAGCAATCAGCCCCAGCATTTT.

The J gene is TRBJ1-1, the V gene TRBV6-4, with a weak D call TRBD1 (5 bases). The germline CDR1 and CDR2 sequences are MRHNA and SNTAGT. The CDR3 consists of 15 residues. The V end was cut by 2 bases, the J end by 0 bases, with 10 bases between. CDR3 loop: CASSDRAGMNTEAFF. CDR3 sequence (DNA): TGTGCCAGCAGTGACCGGGCAGGGATGAACACTGAAGCTTTCTTT.

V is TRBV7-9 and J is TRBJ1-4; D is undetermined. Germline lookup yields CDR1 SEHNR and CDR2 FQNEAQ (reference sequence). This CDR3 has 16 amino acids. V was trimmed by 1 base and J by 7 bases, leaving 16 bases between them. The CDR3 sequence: CASSLVLSPIIEKLFF. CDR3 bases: TGTGCCAGCAGCTTAGTTTTGAGCCCCATCATTGAAAAACTGTTTTTT.

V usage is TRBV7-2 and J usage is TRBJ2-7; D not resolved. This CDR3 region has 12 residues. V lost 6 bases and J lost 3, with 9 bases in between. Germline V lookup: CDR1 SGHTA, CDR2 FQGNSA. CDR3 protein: CASRPHYYEQYF. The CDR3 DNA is TGTGCCAGCAGGCCCCACTACTACGAGCAGTACTTC.

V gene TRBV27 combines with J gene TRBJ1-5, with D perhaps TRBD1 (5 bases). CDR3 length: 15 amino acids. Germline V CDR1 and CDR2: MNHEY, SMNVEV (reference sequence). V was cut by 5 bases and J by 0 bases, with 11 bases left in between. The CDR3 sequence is CASSVTGYSNQPQHF. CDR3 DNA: TGTGCCAGCAGTGTAACAGGATATAGCAATCAGCCCCAGCATTTT.

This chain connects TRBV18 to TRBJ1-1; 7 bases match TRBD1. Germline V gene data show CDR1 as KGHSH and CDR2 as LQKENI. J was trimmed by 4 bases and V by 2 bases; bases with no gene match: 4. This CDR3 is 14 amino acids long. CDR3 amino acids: CASSPEGAATEAFF. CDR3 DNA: TGTGCCAGCTCACCAGAGGGGGCAGCCACTGAAGCTTTCTTT. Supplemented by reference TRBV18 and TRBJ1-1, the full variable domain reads NAGVMQNPRHLVRRRGQEARLRCSPMKGHSHVYWYRQLPEEGLKFMVYLQKENIIDESGMPKERFSAEFPKEGPSILRIQQVVRGDSAAYFCASSPEGAATEAFFGQGTRLTVV.

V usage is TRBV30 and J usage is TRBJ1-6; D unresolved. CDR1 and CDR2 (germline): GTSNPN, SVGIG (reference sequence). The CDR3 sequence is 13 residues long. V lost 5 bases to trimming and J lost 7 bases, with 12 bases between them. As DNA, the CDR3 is TGTGCCTGGGAGGATGGCGCAAATTCACCCCTCCACTTT. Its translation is CAWEDGANSPLHF.

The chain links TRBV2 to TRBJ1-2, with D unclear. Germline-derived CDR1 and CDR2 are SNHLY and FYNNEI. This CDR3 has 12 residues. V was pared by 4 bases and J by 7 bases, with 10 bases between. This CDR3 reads CASSGYSGGYTF. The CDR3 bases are TGTGCCAGCAGTGGATACAGTGGTGGCTACACCTTC. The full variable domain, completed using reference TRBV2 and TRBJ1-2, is EPEVTQTPSHQVTQMGQEVILRCVPISNHLYFYWYRQILGQKVEFLVSFYNNEISEKSEIFDDQFSVERPDGSNFTLKIRSTKLEDSAMYFCASSGYSGGYTFGSGTRLTVV.

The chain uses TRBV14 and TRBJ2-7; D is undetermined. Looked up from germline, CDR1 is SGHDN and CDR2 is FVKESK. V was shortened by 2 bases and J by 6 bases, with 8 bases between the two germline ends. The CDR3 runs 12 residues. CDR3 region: CASSQRPREQYF. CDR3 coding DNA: TGTGCCAGCAGCCAACGCCCGCGCGAGCAGTACTTC.

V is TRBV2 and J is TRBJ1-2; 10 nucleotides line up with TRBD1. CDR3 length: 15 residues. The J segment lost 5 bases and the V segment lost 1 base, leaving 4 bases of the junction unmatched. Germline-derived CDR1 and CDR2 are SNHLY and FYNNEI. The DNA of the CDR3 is TGTGCCAGCAGTGAAGGACAGGGGGCGGGATATGGCTACACCTTC. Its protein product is CASSEGQGAGYGYTF.

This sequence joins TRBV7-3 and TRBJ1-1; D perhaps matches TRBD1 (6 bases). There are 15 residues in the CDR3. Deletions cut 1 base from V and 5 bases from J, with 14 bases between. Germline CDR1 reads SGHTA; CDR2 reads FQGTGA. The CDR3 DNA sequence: TGTGCCAGCAGCTTAAAGATCAAAGGGGGAACTGAAGCTTTCTTT. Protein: CASSLKIKGGTEAFF.

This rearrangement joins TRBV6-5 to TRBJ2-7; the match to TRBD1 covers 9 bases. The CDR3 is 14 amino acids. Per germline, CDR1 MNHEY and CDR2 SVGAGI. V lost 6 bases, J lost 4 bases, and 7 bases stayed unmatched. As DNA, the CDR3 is TGTGCCAGCAGAATACAGGGGGCGGCGTACGAGCAGTACTTC. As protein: CASRIQGAAYEQYF.

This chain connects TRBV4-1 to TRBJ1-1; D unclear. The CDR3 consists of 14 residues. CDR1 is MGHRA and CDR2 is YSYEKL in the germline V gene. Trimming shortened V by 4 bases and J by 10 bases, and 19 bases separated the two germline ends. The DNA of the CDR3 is TGCGCCAGCAGCCGGTTAGCTGTGGAGACGGTAGCTTTCTTT. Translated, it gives CASSRLAVETVAFF.

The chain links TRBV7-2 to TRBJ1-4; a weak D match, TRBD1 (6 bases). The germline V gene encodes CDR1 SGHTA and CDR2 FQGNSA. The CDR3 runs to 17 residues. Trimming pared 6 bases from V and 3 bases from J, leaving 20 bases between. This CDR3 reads CASSWRGGAAANEKLFF. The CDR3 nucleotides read TGTGCCAGCAGTTGGAGGGGGGGTGCCGCTGCTAATGAAAAACTGTTTTTT.

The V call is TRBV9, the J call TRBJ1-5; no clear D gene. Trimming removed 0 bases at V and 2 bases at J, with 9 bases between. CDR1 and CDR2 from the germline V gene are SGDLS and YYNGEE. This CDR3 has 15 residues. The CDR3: CASSVGDGGNQPQHF. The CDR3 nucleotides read TGTGCCAGCAGCGTAGGCGACGGGGGCAATCAGCCCCAGCATTTT.

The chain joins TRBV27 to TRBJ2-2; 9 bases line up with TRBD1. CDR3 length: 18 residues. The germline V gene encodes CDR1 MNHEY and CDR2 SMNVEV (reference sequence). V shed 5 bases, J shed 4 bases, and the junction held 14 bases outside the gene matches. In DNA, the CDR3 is TGTGCCAGCAGTGGACCGACAGGGGGGGTACCGACCACCGGGGAGCTGTTTTTT. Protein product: CASSGPTGGVPTTGELFF.

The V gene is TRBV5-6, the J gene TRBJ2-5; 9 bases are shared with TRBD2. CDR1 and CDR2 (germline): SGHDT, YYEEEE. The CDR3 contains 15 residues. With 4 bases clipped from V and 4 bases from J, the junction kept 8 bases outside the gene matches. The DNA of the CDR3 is TGTGCCAGCAGCCCCGTAGCGGGGGTTGGAGAGACCCAGTACTTC. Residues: CASSPVAGVGETQYF.

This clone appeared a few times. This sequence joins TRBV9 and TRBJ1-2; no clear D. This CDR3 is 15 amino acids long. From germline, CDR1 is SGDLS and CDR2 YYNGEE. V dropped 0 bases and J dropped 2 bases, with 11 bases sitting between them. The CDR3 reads CASSVESQTNYGYTF. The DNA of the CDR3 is TGTGCCAGCAGCGTAGAGTCCCAGACAAACTATGGCTACACCTTC. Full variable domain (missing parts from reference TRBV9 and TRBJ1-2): DSGVTQTPKHLITATGQRVTLRCSPRSGDLSVYWYQQSLDQGLQFLIQYYNGEERAKGNILERFSAQQFPDLHSELNLSSLELGDSALYFCASSVESQTNYGYTFGSGTRLTVV.

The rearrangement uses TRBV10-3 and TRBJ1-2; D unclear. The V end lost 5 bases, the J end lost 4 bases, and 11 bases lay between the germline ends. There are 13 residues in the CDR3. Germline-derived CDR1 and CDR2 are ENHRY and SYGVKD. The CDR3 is CAISKPGSYGYTF. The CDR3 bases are TGTGCCATCAGTAAACCCGGGAGCTATGGCTACACCTTC.